The 3 T cell receptor beta chains presented below share a single source sample, sequenced in a study of identical twins listed by TCRdb under 2016. The library was generated by 5' RACE. Sequencing instrument: Illumina HiSeq 2000. TCRdb reworked the public reads: Q25 trimming with fastp, MiXCR clone assembly, productive beta chains retained. Duplicate CDR3 protein sequences are folded into a single record with the most common DNA and genes. Across this sample there are about 530,000 distinct CDR3 sequences, with approximately 20% seen only once. Around 0.47% of the sample is in the top ten clones. This sample was also put to use in a study of yellow fever vaccine responses in identical twins.

Specimen: CD4+ T cells sorted from blood. The receptors were gathered from a woman aged 18-29 years in good health.

This clonotype appeared a few times. This chain links TRBV5-1 with TRBJ2-7; the match to TRBD1 covers 8 bases. The V segment lost 3 bases and the J segment 5 bases; nucleotides outside the gene matches: 7. Germline V gene lookup returns CDR1 SGHRS and CDR2 YFSETQ. The CDR3 runs to 14 residues. The CDR3 spells CASSSRQGNDEQYF. The DNA for the CDR3 is TGCGCCAGCAGCTCGAGACAGGGGAATGACGAGCAGTACTTC.

This clonotype appeared a few times. The V call is TRBV10-2, the J call TRBJ2-2; 7 bases agree with TRBD1. Trimming cost V 6 bases and J 5 bases; bases outside gene matches: 9. The germline V gene has CDR1 WSHSY and CDR2 SAAADI. The CDR3 runs 15 residues. In nucleotides, the CDR3 is TGCGCCAGCAGAACCGGGACAGACTCGACCGGGGAGCTGTTTTTT. Residues: CASRTGTDSTGELFF.

This chain links TRBV7-9 with TRBJ1-2; D is undetermined. Germline V CDR1 and CDR2: SEHNR, FQNEAQ (reference sequence). Trimming shortened V by 1 base and J by 2 bases, and 11 bases separated the two germline ends. This CDR3 region has 15 residues. The CDR3 DNA follows: TGTGCCAGCAGCTTAGTGTCCCAGGCGAACTATGGCTACACCTTC. It is translated as CASSLVSQANYGYTF. The variable domain in full, completed from reference TRBV7-9 and TRBJ1-2, reads DTGVSQNPRHKITKRGQNVTFRCDPISEHNRLYWYRQTLGQGPEFLTYFQNEAQLEKSRLLSDRFSAERPKGSFSTLEIQRTEQGDSAMYLCASSLVSQANYGYTFGSGTRLTVV.